Following are 5 T cell receptor beta chains from one sample sequenced in a study of OX40 agonist ivuxolimab in advanced cancers. Using immunoSEQ multiplex PCR, the repertoire was profiled, and TCRdb retains in-frame clones only, with some absent. The data show over 80,000 clones, roughly 93% seen once. Sample: CD4+ or CD8+ T cells sorted from blood, taken in a trial of the OX40 agonist ivuxolimab. The origin of the receptors is an adult with an advanced solid tumor such as melanoma, head and neck, liver or kidney cancer.

The chain recombines TRBV2 with TRBJ1-2, with D perhaps matching TRBD1 (5 bases). The germline V gene has CDR1 SNHLY and CDR2 FYNNEI. V was clipped by 7 bases and J by 0 bases, with 12 bases between them. This CDR3 spans 14 amino acids. In DNA, the CDR3 is TGTGCCAGCATGAAGGGGTCTTCTAACTATGGCTACACCTTC. This gives the protein CASMKGSSNYGYTF. The complete variable domain, with remaining parts taken from reference TRBV2 and TRBJ1-2, reads EPEVTQTPSHQVTQMGQEVILRCVPISNHLYFYWYRQILGQKVEFLVSFYNNEISEKSEIFDDQFSVERPDGSNFTLKIRSTKLEDSAMYFCASMKGSSNYGYTFGSGTRLTVV.

The chain combines TRBV11-3 with TRBJ2-1; 7 bases map to TRBD2. In germline, CDR1 is SGHNT, CDR2 YENEEA. CDR3 size: 16 residues. With 1 base clipped from V and 0 bases from J, the junction kept 3 bases outside the gene matches. The CDR3 sequence: CASSLAGTNSYNEQFF. In nucleotides, the CDR3 is TGTGCCAGCAGCTTAGCCGGGACTAACTCCTACAATGAGCAGTTCTTC.

This clone occurred a few times. The V call is TRBV4-2, the J call TRBJ2-6, with 12 positions matching TRBD2. V was pared by 1 base and J by 0 bases, with 4 bases of the junction left unmatched. CDR1 and CDR2 from the germline V gene are LGHNA and YNFKEQ. The CDR3 is 19 residues long. The CDR3 region has the DNA TGTGCCAGCAGCCAAGCTAGCGGGAGGGGTGGCTCTGGGGCCAACGTCCTGACTTTC. Translating gives CASSQASGRGGSGANVLTF.

The chain uses TRBV28 and TRBJ1-2, with TRBD1 identical over 7 bases. The CDR3 has 15 residues. With 5 bases clipped from V and 2 bases from J, the junction kept 8 bases outside the gene matches. The germline CDR1 and CDR2 sequences are MDHEN and SYDVKM. The CDR3 region is CASSRQPTGNYGYTF. The DNA of the CDR3 is TGTGCCAGCAGTCGCCAACCGACAGGGAACTATGGCTACACCTTC.

The V and J genes are TRBV14 and TRBJ2-2, with 9 bases lining up with TRBD2. Germline CDR1 reads SGHDN; CDR2 reads FVKESK. V shed 0 bases, J shed 6 bases, and the junction held 8 bases outside the gene matches. The CDR3 runs 17 residues. CDR3: CASSQEDSGRWAGELFF. DNA for the CDR3: TGTGCCAGCAGCCAAGAGGATAGCGGGAGATGGGCCGGGGAGCTGTTTTTT. The full variable domain, in which reference TRBV14 and TRBJ2-2 provide the parts outside the CDR3, is EAGVTQFPSHSVIEKGQTVTLRCDPISGHDNLYWYRRVMGKEIKFLLHFVKESKQDESGMPNNRFLAERTGGTYSTLKVQPAELEDSGVYFCASSQEDSGRWAGELFFGEGSRLTVL.